These 30 T cell receptor beta chains were sequenced from one sample in a study of tumor-infiltrating lymphocytes in primary liver carcinoma. Unsorted whole blood served as the source of blood RNA, and germline DNA was extracted as well. A primer in the constant region served to generate TCR beta cDNA from approximately 500 ng of total RNA. Libraries covering TCR beta were generated through three nested multiplex PCR rounds (using a slightly modified ARM-PCR). TRBV1-TRBV30 forward primers and a C-beta reverse primer were used in the first two PCR rounds, which each ran for about 10 cycles. TCRdb processed the multiplex PCR reads anew with MiXCR; each CDR3 protein has one entry. The repertoire includes 250,000 to 350,000 distinct CDR3 sequences, 50% to 75% of them detected once, and about a sixth sits in the top ten. Sequenced sample: peripheral blood. The receptors were sampled from a woman in her twenties or thirties with primary liver carcinoma and hepatitis B virus infection.

This clonotype came up many times. This chain's CDR3 is CASRNFHNEQFF. The CDR3 nucleotides read TGTGCCAGCAGGAATTTTCACAATGAGCAGTTCTTC. J is TRBJ2-1 and V is TRBV12-3 or TRBV12-4, with unresolved D. Trimming left V 6 bases short and J 5 bases short, with 8 bases between. The CDR3 has 12 amino acids.

This clonotype was detected a few times. An end of the junction does not agree with germline; a read error may underlie this. The chain is built from TRBV11-2 and TRBJ2-7, with a tentative D call TRBD2 (5 bases). The CDR3 is 13 residues long. Germline V gene lookup returns CDR1 SGHAT and CDR2 FQNNGV. DNA of the CDR3: TGCGCCAGCAAGATTACGGGGAACTACGAGCAGTACTTC. Encoded protein: CASKITGNYEQYF.

Comments on this clonotype: This may stem from a read error, because a much larger clone lies one nucleotide away. The V gene is TRBV4-3, the J gene TRBJ2-2; TRBD2 matches at 14 bases. CDR3 length: 21 amino acids. CDR1 is LGHNA, CDR2 YSLEER, per germline. As DNA, the CDR3 is TGCGCCAGCAACCAAGATCAAACTCCGGGACTAGCGGGAGATCACACCGGGGAGCTGTTTTTT. It translates to CASNQDQTPGLAGDHTGELFF.

Note on this clonotype: A much larger clone differs from this one at a single base, so this may be a read error. This chain joins TRBV7-8 and TRBJ1-5; perhaps TRBD1 as D (5 bases). The germline CDR1 and CDR2 sequences are SGHVS and FQNEAQ. This CDR3 has 15 amino acids. The CDR3, as DNA: TGTGCCAGCAGATTAGATCGGACACCAAATCAGCCCCAGCATTTT. Its translation is CASRLDRTPNQPQHF.

This clonotype came up many times. The chain employs TRBV6-2 or TRBV6-3 and TRBJ2-1, with D tentatively TRBD2 (6 bases). Germline CDR1 is MNHEY and CDR2 is SVGEGT. Trimming took off 7 bases at V and 0 bases at J, with 13 bases between the two ends. The CDR3 extends over 15 amino acids. The chain's CDR3 is CASTLAASSYNEQFF. CDR3 DNA: TGTGCCAGCACCTTAGCGGCTAGCTCCTACAATGAGCAGTTCTTC.

Concerning this clonotype itself: One end of the junction varies from germline; a read error may be responsible. V and J are TRBV11-1 and TRBJ2-3, with D perhaps TRBD1 or TRBD2 (6 bases each). The length of the CDR3 is 15 residues. CDR1 and CDR2 (germline): SGHAT, FQDESV (reference sequence). CDR3 sequence (DNA): TGTGCCAGCAGCTTGAGTAGGGGGGTCACAGATACACAGTATTTT. It specifies CASSLSRGVTDTQYF.

This clonotype was detected a few times. A clone one base away is much larger, so this may be a read error. The chain couples TRBV11-3 to TRBJ2-1, with a possible D match to TRBD1 (5 bases). Trimming took off 7 bases at V and 9 bases at J, with 19 bases between the two ends. Germline V lookup: CDR1 SGHNT, CDR2 YENEEA. This CDR3 spans 14 amino acids. CDR3 DNA sequence: TGTGCCAGCAACTCTCTTAGTGGGGCCGGTGAGCAGTTCTTC. Its translation is CASNSLSGAGEQFF.

This clonotype has just a few counts. The genes are TRBV5-1 and TRBJ2-2; 10 bases are shared with TRBD2. The length of the CDR3 is 16 residues. The V gene's germline CDR1 is SGHRS and CDR2 YFSETQ. V dropped 7 bases and J dropped 6; count of bases not matched to a gene: 12. The DNA for the CDR3 is TGCGCCAGCGGATATGTACTAGCGGGAATGGCCGGGGAGCTGTTTTTT. This encodes CASGYVLAGMAGELFF.

With regard to this clonotype: A much larger clone is a single base away; this may be a read error. The J gene is TRBJ2-7, the V gene TRBV6-5; no clear D. The CDR3 is 15 amino acids. Deletions cut 7 bases from V and 2 bases from J, with 18 bases between. CDR1 is MNHEY and CDR2 is SVGAGI in the germline V gene. The CDR3 DNA is TGTGCCAGCAACTCCGGACGAAGCACCCCCTACGAGCAGTACTTC. It specifies CASNSGRSTPYEQYF.

The V call is TRBV19, the J call TRBJ2-1, with D perhaps TRBD1 or TRBD2 (5 bases each). Trimming shortened V by 9 bases and J by 13 bases, and 25 bases separated the two germline ends. Germline CDR1 LNHDA, CDR2 SQIVND (reference sequence). This CDR3 spans 14 amino acids. This CDR3 reads CASSIITRDPPQFF. DNA of the CDR3: TGTGCCAGCAGCATTATTACCAGGGACCCGCCACAGTTCTTC.

This sequence joins TRBV14 and TRBJ2-7, with D perhaps matching TRBD1 (5 bases). The V gene's germline CDR1 is SGHDN and CDR2 FVKESK. V was shortened by 5 bases and J by 4 bases, with 12 bases between the two germline ends. This CDR3 spans 13 amino acids. The CDR3 spells CASSRGTWYEQYF. DNA for the CDR3: TGTGCCAGCAGCAGGGGTACTTGGTACGAGCAGTACTTC.

Of note for this clonotype: Without the conserved terminal phenylalanine or tryptophan, this CDR3 likely stems from a read error. The DNA of the CDR3 is TGTGCCGGCAGGACAGGGGGTGCAAACACTGAGGCTTTCTAT. Encoded protein: CAGRTGGANTEAFY. The chain is built from TRBV13 and TRBJ1-1; 10 bases align to TRBD1. There are 14 residues in the CDR3. Germline V lookup: CDR1 PRHDT, CDR2 FYEKMQ (reference sequence).

A single count supports this clonotype. At one boundary the junction diverges from the germline segment, which might be a read error. The V call is TRBV11-2, the J call TRBJ2-1, with 11 bases that match TRBD2. This CDR3 spans 15 amino acids. The V gene's germline CDR1 is SGHAT and CDR2 FQNNGV. CDR3 region: CASNFTSGSGNEQFF. For the CDR3, the DNA is TGTGCTAGCAACTTTACTAGCGGGAGTGGCAATGAGCAGTTCTTC.

The chain carries TRBV28 and TRBJ1-1, with D perhaps TRBD1 (6 bases). Germline lookup yields CDR1 MDHEN and CDR2 SYDVKM. Trimming shortened V by 4 bases and J by 4 bases, and 16 bases separated the two germline ends. This CDR3 spans 15 amino acids. The CDR3, as DNA: TGTGCCAGCAGTTCCTCTTTCGGCAGGGGCACTGAAGCTTTCTTT. Translated: CASSSSFGRGTEAFF.

The genes are TRBV5-4 and TRBJ2-7, with 9 bases aligning to TRBD2. Germline V CDR1 and CDR2: SGHNT, YYREEE (reference sequence). The CDR3 is 16 amino acids. The trim removed 4 bases at V and 3 bases at J, leaving 11 bases unmatched. In nucleotides, the CDR3 is TGTGCCAGCAGCGTGGAAGGGCGGGAGGGGGACTACGAGCAGTACTTC. Encoded protein: CASSVEGREGDYEQYF.

This clonotype was counted ten times or more. J is TRBJ1-1 and V is TRBV12-3 or TRBV12-4; possible D gene TRBD1, 5 bases. The length of the CDR3 is 15 residues. V lost 3 bases to trimming and J lost 5 bases, with 16 bases between them. CDR3 bases: TGTGCCAGCAGTTTTCGGCAGGGAGGCAGTACTGAAGCTTTCTTT. Its protein is CASSFRQGGSTEAFF.

The V gene is TRBV5-5, the J gene TRBJ2-2; D is possibly TRBD2 (5 bases). Germline V gene lookup returns CDR1 SGHKS and CDR2 YYEKEE (reference sequence). The ends were cut back, 4 bases at V and 7 bases at J, with 17 bases in the middle. CDR3 length equals 15 residues. CDR3 nucleotides: TGTGCCAGCAGCCTCGAGGGCCCGAGGTTCGGGGAGCTGTTTTTT. Translated: CASSLEGPRFGELFF.

The chain employs TRBV7-9 and TRBJ2-2; D not certain. V lost 1 base to trimming and J lost 1 base, with 10 bases between them. This CDR3 region has 16 residues. The germline CDR1 and CDR2 sequences are SEHNR and FQNEAQ (reference sequence). The CDR3 protein is CASSLGIVLNTGELFF. Written as DNA, the CDR3 is TGTGCCAGCAGCTTAGGTATCGTCCTGAACACCGGGGAGCTGTTTTTT.

The gene calls are TRBV5-4 and TRBJ2-5; D unclear. CDR3 length: 15 amino acids. CDR1 is SGHNT, CDR2 YYREEE, per germline (reference sequence). Trimming took 1 base from V and 5 from J, leaving 15 bases between them. CDR3 in amino acids: CASSLSNGFRETQYF. CDR3 DNA: TGTGCCAGCAGCTTGTCAAACGGGTTTCGGGAGACCCAGTACTTC.

This clonotype has a handful of counts. At one of its ends the junction is not consistent with the germline gene, which may arise from a read error. The J gene is TRBJ2-1, the V gene TRBV11-2; D is unclear. There are 13 residues in the CDR3. Germline V gene sequence: CDR1 SGHAT, CDR2 FQNNGV. The CDR3 nucleotides are TGTGCCAGTAGCCCGAACTTGGGGAATGAGCAGTTCTTT. The encoded protein is CASSPNLGNEQFF.

Worth noting for this clonotype: A clone one base away is much larger, so this may be a read error. This rearrangement joins TRBV6-5 to TRBJ2-3; TRBD2 aligns across 15 bases. The CDR3 has 15 residues. The J segment lost 5 bases and the V segment lost 10 bases, leaving 7 bases of the junction unmatched. In germline, CDR1 is MNHEY, CDR2 SVGAGI. The CDR3 bases are TGTGCCAACAGCTCGGGACTAGCGGGAGGAGATACGCAGTATTTT. This translates into CANSSGLAGGDTQYF.

This clonotype was recorded only once. A much more abundant neighbour one base away suggests this may be a read error. V and J are TRBV12-3 or TRBV12-4 and TRBJ2-1, with D possibly called TRBD1 or TRBD2 (5 bases each). The CDR3 is made up of 14 amino acids. The CDR3 region is CTSSPRNPPGDQFF. The DNA of the CDR3 is TGTACCAGCAGTCCCCGAAATCCACCCGGGGACCAGTTCTTC.

As regards this clonotype: With a much larger clone just one base away, this may be a read error. This chain links TRBV29-1 with TRBJ2-7, with 11 bases aligning to TRBD2. CDR3 size: 12 residues. Germline V gives CDR1 SQVTM, CDR2 ANQGSEA. The CDR3 loop reads CSVGTSGYEHYF. CDR3 DNA: TGCAGCGTCGGGACTAGCGGCTACGAGCACTACTTC.

With regard to this clonotype: The germline gene is not matched at one end of the junction; a read error may be the cause. The rearrangement links TRBV11-1 to TRBJ1-1; D is perhaps TRBD1 (5 bases). This CDR3 comprises 14 residues. The germline CDR1 and CDR2 sequences are SGHAT and FQDESV (reference sequence). The CDR3 DNA sequence: TGTGCCAGCAGCTTAGGGGGGAAGGGTACTGAAGTTTTCTTT. As protein: CASSLGGKGTEVFF.

Concerning this clonotype itself: This may come from a read error, since a much larger clone is one base off. The chain carries TRBV11-2 and TRBJ2-3; TRBD1 might be the D (5 bases). The CDR3 has 16 amino acids. The germline CDR1 and CDR2 sequences are SGHAT and FQNNGV. DNA of the CDR3: TGTGTCAGCAGAACAGGCGTCGGCAGGGGCACAGATACGCAGTATTTT. It encodes CVSRTGVGRGTDTQYF.

The chain couples TRBV28 to TRBJ2-5, with D perhaps TRBD2 (8 bases). Germline V gene data show CDR1 as MDHEN and CDR2 as SYDVKM. The V and J ends lost 10 bases and 5 bases respectively, with 29 bases between them. The CDR3 contains 17 residues. The CDR3: CATSPGGGTRSRETQYF. CDR3 in DNA: TGTGCCACCTCCCCAGGGGGTGGGACTAGATCGAGGGAGACCCAGTACTTC.

As to this clonotype: A much larger clone sits a single nucleotide away, making a read error possible. As the CDR3 is not closed by the conserved phenylalanine or tryptophan, this likely results from a read error. The chain uses TRBV29-1 and TRBJ2-3; maybe TRBD2 (7 bases). The germline V gene encodes CDR1 SQVTM and CDR2 ANQGSEA. This CDR3 spans 16 amino acids. V lost 0 bases and J 8 bases, leaving 21 bases between the germline ends. In nucleotides, the CDR3 is TGCAGCGTTGAAGAAGGGGGGGCAGGTACGATGCGTACGCAGTATTAT. Encoded protein: CSVEEGGAGTMRTQYY.

This clonotype was found a few times. The genes are TRBV6-5 and TRBJ2-4; D is unclear. Germline V gene sequence: CDR1 MNHEY, CDR2 SVGAGI. The CDR3 is 13 residues long. The germline V and J ends were trimmed by 5 bases and 4 bases, with 9 bases remaining between them. The CDR3 sequence: CASSLPTKNIQYF. For the CDR3, the DNA is TGTGCCAGCAGTCTCCCGACAAAAAACATTCAGTACTTC.

To note about this clonotype: The junction and the germline gene differ at one end; a read error may be behind it. This sequence joins TRBV11-2 and TRBJ2-1; no clear D. CDR1 and CDR2 from the germline V gene are SGHAT and FQNNGV. This CDR3 spans 14 amino acids. The CDR3 is CTSSFPSGYNEQFF. CDR3 coding DNA: TGTACCAGCAGCTTTCCATCCGGTTACAATGAGCAGTTCTTC.

This sequence joins TRBV11-2 and TRBJ2-3, with D uncertain. The CDR3 is made up of 11 amino acids. CDR1 and CDR2 (germline): SGHAT, FQNNGV. Trimming removed 7 bases from V and 6 bases from J, with 8 bases in between. The CDR3 bases are TGTGCCAGCAACTCTGGGGATACGCAGTATTTT. This codes for CASNSGDTQYF.